The 20 T cell receptor beta chains listed next were all sequenced from one sample in a study of control samples from healthy donors and cancer patients (TCRdb year 2020). The library was built by means of the immunoSEQ multiplex PCR assay. The table comes from immuneACCESS by way of TCRdb, which keeps in-frame sequences with V and J called. Part of the clones is missing from these tables; in studies checked, under half for an unresolved V gene and the rest for unknown reasons. The sample data list about 120,000 clones, and roughly 91% of these were observed just once. The ten largest clones add up to around 8.7% of the sample. Sequencing was done on a sample of blood. The receptors here all came from a man aged 40-49 years in good health.

The chain has TRBV24-1 and TRBJ1-1; D unclear. The CDR3 is 15 residues long. Germline V lookup: CDR1 KGHDR, CDR2 SFDVKD. V dropped 4 bases and J dropped 7 bases, with 18 bases sitting between them. CDR3 sequence reads: CATSDPGQEGNEAFF. The CDR3 DNA reads TGTGCCACCAGTGACCCGGGTCAAGAGGGCAATGAAGCTTTCTTT.

This clone occurred once. The gene calls are TRBV18 and TRBJ1-6, with 7 nucleotides matching TRBD1. Germline CDR1 KGHSH, CDR2 LQKENI. The CDR3 is 14 amino acids. V trimming: 4 bases; J trimming: 10 bases; junction bases outside the gene matches: 7. This CDR3 is CASSQGANSSPLHF. CDR3 sequence (DNA): TGTGCCAGCTCACAGGGGGCTAATAGCTCACCCCTCCACTTT.

This rearrangement joins TRBV4-3 to TRBJ2-5; possibly TRBD2 for D (7 bases). The germline V gene has CDR1 LGHNA and CDR2 YSLEER. This CDR3 region has 16 residues. V lost 2 bases and J lost 5, with 18 bases in between. The CDR3, as DNA: TGCGCCAGCAGCCAATGCTCGGGGGGCCTTATGGAGACCCAGTACTTC. Translating gives CASSQCSGGLMETQYF.

The chain links TRBV10-2 to TRBJ2-5, with 8 bases that match TRBD2. This CDR3 has 14 amino acids. V trimming: 4 bases; J trimming: 4 bases; junction bases outside the gene matches: 5. Germline CDR1 is WSHSY and CDR2 is SAAADI. Here the CDR3 reads CASSGLAGGETQYF. Here the CDR3 DNA reads TGCGCCAGCAGTGGGCTGGCGGGAGGAGAGACCCAGTACTTC.

This sequence joins TRBV7-2 and TRBJ1-2; D is perhaps TRBD1 (5 bases). This CDR3 has 15 residues. Germline values: CDR1 SGHTA, CDR2 FQGNSA. Trimming removed 5 bases from V and 4 bases from J, with 17 bases in between. CDR3: CASSLLGGGGYGYTF. The CDR3 region has the DNA TGTGCCAGCAGCCTCCTCGGGGGAGGCGGCTATGGCTACACCTTC.

This clone was seen a handful of times. This chain uses TRBV29-1 with TRBJ1-2; a weak D match, TRBD1 (5 bases). Trimming took 0 bases from V and 8 from J, leaving 10 bases between them. The CDR3 consists of 12 residues. Germline CDR1 reads SQVTM; CDR2 reads ANQGSEA. CDR3: CSVEDLGPGYTF. Written as DNA, the CDR3 is TGCAGCGTTGAAGATCTGGGGCCGGGCTACACCTTC.

The chain recombines TRBV24-1 with TRBJ1-1, with TRBD1 matching 9 bases. V lost 4 bases to trimming and J lost 1 base; unmatched junction nucleotides: 3. This CDR3 spans 15 amino acids. Germline V gene sequence: CDR1 KGHDR, CDR2 SFDVKD. CDR3 region: CATSDGTGRNTEAFF. The DNA of the CDR3 is TGTGCCACCAGTGACGGGACAGGGAGGAACACTGAAGCTTTCTTT.

This clone appeared a single time. The chain links TRBV24-1 to TRBJ2-3; 8 nucleotides match TRBD2. CDR1 KGHDR and CDR2 SFDVKD come from the germline V gene. The junction had 10 bases not matched to a gene; V was cut back by 11 bases and J by 4 bases. The CDR3 loop spans 14 amino acids. The CDR3 protein is CAIQGVGGADTQYF. The CDR3 DNA sequence: TGTGCCATCCAGGGAGTCGGGGGGGCAGATACGCAGTATTTT.

The rearrangement joins TRBV6-5 to TRBJ1-2; no clear D gene. Germline CDR1 reads MNHEY; CDR2 reads SVGAGI. The CDR3 is 14 residues long. Between the trimmed V and J ends, which lost 7 bases and 6 bases, there was a span of 18 bases. The CDR3 loop reads CASIRDGSGDGYTF. The CDR3 nucleotides read TGTGCCAGCATCCGTGACGGATCCGGGGATGGCTACACCTTC.

This clone showed up just once. V usage is TRBV9 and J usage is TRBJ2-5, with TRBD2 as a possible D gene (7 bases). From germline, CDR1 is SGDLS and CDR2 YYNGEE. The V end was cut by 0 bases, the J end by 5 bases, with 17 bases between. CDR3 size: 16 residues. CDR3 DNA sequence: TGTGCCAGCAGCGTAGTAGAGGGGGGGCCTATCGAGACCCAGTACTTC. Protein sequence: CASSVVEGGPIETQYF.

The chain is built from TRBV30 and TRBJ1-1; a possible D gene is TRBD1 (6 bases). Germline CDR1 is GTSNPN and CDR2 is SVGIG (reference sequence). The CDR3 is 16 amino acids. V was trimmed by 1 base and J by 5 bases, leaving 20 bases between them. CDR3 bases: TGTGCCTGGAGTGAGCAGGGGAGAGGGAGAAGTACTGAAGCTTTCTTT. This codes for CAWSEQGRGRSTEAFF. Full variable domain (outside the CDR3, taken from reference TRBV30 and TRBJ1-1): SQTIHQWPATLVQPVGSPLSLECTVEGTSNPNLYWYRQAAGRGLQLLFYSVGIGQISSEVPQNLSASRPQDRQFILSSKKLLLSDSGFYLCAWSEQGRGRSTEAFFGQGTRLTVV.

The chain links TRBV9 to TRBJ2-1, with 9 bases lining up with TRBD2. Germline trimming cut 3 bases from V and 0 bases from J; bases unmatched to any gene: 1. Germline V gene lookup returns CDR1 SGDLS and CDR2 YYNGEE. There are 15 residues in the CDR3. CDR3 in DNA: TGTGCCAGCAGCGCTAGCGGGGTCTCCTACAATGAGCAGTTCTTC. Protein sequence: CASSASGVSYNEQFF.

CDR3 region: CASSLSTGATYEQYF. In DNA form, the CDR3 reads TGCGCCAGCAGCTTGAGTACAGGGGCGACCTACGAGCAGTACTTC. The chain recombines TRBV5-1 with TRBJ2-7; 7 positions agree with TRBD1. Germline V CDR1 and CDR2: SGHRS, YFSETQ. The CDR3 contains 15 residues. V dropped 1 base and J dropped 2; count of bases not matched to a gene: 6.

The V and J genes are TRBV5-4 and TRBJ1-4; D possibly corresponds to TRBD1 (6 bases). Germline CDR1 SGHNT, CDR2 YYREEE (reference sequence). This CDR3 has 14 residues. The ends were cut back, 3 bases at V and 11 bases at J, with 17 bases in the middle. CDR3 nucleotide sequence: TGTGCCAGCAGCTCAACAGGGTCCCTGGGGAAACTGTTTTTT. Translation gives CASSSTGSLGKLFF.

A single count supports this clone. The chain is built from TRBV2 and TRBJ1-4, with 7 nucleotides matching TRBD1. The V and J ends lost 6 bases and 0 bases, in that order; junction bases with no gene match: 10. Germline values: CDR1 SNHLY, CDR2 FYNNEI. CDR3 length: 17 amino acids. In DNA form, the CDR3 reads TGTGCCAGCAGCCCCAGACAGGGCCGTGCAACTAATGAAAAACTGTTTTTT. Translation gives CASSPRQGRATNEKLFF.

A single count supports this clone. The rearrangement links TRBV6-2 or TRBV6-3 to TRBJ2-3, with 9 bases identical to TRBD2. Germline lookup yields CDR1 MNHEY and CDR2 SVGEGT. The CDR3 extends over 16 amino acids. Unmatched junction bases numbered 5, after V lost 3 bases and J lost 1 base. The CDR3 bases are TGTGCCAGCAGTTATGATCCTAGCGGGGGCACAGATACGCAGTATTTT. Protein: CASSYDPSGGTDTQYF.

A single count supports this clone. The chain recombines TRBV29-1 with TRBJ2-1; TRBD1 matches 8 bases. Germline V gives CDR1 SQVTM, CDR2 ANQGSEA. The CDR3 loop spans 14 amino acids. Trimming removed 6 bases from V and 2 bases from J; junction bases left unmatched: 6. The CDR3 spells CSVSRDRTYNEQFF. The CDR3 DNA follows: TGCAGCGTGTCCCGGGACAGGACCTACAATGAGCAGTTCTTC.

The V and J genes are TRBV11-3 and TRBJ1-5; no firm D call. Germline V gene lookup returns CDR1 SGHNT and CDR2 YENEEA. V was cut by 5 bases and J by 6 bases, with 11 bases left in between. The CDR3 is 13 residues long. The CDR3 DNA reads as TGTGCCAGCAGCCTGGGTCCCTTTCAGCCCCAGCATTTT. Its translation: CASSLGPFQPQHF.

For the CDR3, the DNA is TGTGCCAGCAGTGAAGGGGGGTGGGGCGGCTACACCTTC. Encoded protein: CASSEGGWGGYTF. This chain uses TRBV2 with TRBJ1-2, with D perhaps matching TRBD1 (5 bases). Germline assignment: CDR1 SNHLY and CDR2 FYNNEI. The CDR3 covers 13 residues. The ends were cut back, 1 base at V and 8 bases at J, with 11 bases in the middle.

The V gene is TRBV12-3 or TRBV12-4, the J gene TRBJ1-2, with D unclear. This CDR3 has 12 residues. V dropped 4 bases and J dropped 4 bases, with 7 bases sitting between them. As DNA, the CDR3 is TGTGCCAGCAGTTACAGCGTCTATGGCTACACCTTC. The encoded protein is CASSYSVYGYTF.